The sequence of this T cell receptor (beta chain) was determined in a study of cytomegalovirus exposure and HLA in healthy donors. Findings and caveats of the study: With further analysis later on, most CMV-associated TCR beta chains appeared HLA-restricted.

This clone was recorded only once. The antigen is undetermined. The PCR used 60 Vbeta and 13 Jbeta primers. Per the original methods: In a later analysis, of around 85 million unique beta chains, about 12 million appeared in at least two donors. The protocol was immunoSEQ multiplex PCR, while the TCRdb copy is restricted to in-frame clones and leaves out a portion. V, J and clone size are those of that table, while D and trimming were read from the DNA. This sample carries some 140,000 clones, over 65% of them seen once, and the ten largest clones take under 4.5%. Germline assignment: CDR1 SGHTA and CDR2 FQGNSA. This CDR3 has 13 residues. J was trimmed by 4 bases and V by 3 bases; bases with no gene match: 2.

Source material: PBMCs. The receptor's source is a woman in her thirties or forties in good health and CMV-seronegative. The V and J genes are TRBV7-2 and TRBJ1-2; TRBD1 matches 7 bases. The CDR3 sequence is CASSFRQGYGYTF. DNA of the CDR3: TGTGCCAGCAGCTTTAGACAGGGCTATGGCTACACCTTC.